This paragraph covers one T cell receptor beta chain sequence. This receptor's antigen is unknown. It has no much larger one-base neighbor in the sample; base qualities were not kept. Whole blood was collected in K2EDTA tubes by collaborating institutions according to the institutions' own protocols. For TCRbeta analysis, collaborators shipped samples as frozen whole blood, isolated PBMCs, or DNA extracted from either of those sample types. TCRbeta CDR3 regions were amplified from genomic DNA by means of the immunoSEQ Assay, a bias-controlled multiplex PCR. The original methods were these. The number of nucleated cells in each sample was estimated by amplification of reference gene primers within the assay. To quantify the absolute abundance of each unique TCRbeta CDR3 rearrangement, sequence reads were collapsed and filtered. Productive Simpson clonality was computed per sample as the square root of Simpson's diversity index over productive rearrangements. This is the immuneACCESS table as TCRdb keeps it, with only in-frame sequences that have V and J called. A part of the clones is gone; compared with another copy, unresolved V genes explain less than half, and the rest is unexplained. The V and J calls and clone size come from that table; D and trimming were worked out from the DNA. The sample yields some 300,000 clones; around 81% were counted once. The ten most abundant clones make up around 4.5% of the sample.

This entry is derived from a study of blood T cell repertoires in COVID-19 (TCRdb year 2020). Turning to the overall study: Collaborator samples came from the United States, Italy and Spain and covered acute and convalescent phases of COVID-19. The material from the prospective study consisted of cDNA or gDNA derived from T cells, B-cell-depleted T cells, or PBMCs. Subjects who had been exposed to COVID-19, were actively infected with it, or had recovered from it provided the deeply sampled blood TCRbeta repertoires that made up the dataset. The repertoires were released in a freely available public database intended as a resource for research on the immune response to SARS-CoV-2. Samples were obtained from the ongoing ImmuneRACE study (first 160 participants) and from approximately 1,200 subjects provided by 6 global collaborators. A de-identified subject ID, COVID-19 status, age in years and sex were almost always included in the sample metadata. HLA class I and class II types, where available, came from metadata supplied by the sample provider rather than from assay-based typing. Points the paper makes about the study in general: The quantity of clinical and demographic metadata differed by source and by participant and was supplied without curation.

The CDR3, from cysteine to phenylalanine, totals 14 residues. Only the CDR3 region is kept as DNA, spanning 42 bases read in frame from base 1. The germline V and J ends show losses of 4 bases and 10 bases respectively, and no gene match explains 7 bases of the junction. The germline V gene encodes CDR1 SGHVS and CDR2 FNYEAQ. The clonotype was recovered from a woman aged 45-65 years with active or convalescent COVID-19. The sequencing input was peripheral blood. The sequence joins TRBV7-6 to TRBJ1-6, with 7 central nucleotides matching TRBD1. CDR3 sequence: CASSSGDRKSPLHF. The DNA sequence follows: TGTGCCAGCAGCTCGGGGGACAGAAAATCACCCCTCCACTTT. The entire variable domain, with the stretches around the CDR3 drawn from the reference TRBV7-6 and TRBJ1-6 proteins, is GAGVSQSPRYKVTKRGQDVALRCDPISGHVSLYWYRQALGQGPEFLTYFNYEAQQDKSGLPNDRFSAERPEGSISTLTIQRTEQRDSAMYRCASSSGDRKSPLHFGNGTRLTVT.